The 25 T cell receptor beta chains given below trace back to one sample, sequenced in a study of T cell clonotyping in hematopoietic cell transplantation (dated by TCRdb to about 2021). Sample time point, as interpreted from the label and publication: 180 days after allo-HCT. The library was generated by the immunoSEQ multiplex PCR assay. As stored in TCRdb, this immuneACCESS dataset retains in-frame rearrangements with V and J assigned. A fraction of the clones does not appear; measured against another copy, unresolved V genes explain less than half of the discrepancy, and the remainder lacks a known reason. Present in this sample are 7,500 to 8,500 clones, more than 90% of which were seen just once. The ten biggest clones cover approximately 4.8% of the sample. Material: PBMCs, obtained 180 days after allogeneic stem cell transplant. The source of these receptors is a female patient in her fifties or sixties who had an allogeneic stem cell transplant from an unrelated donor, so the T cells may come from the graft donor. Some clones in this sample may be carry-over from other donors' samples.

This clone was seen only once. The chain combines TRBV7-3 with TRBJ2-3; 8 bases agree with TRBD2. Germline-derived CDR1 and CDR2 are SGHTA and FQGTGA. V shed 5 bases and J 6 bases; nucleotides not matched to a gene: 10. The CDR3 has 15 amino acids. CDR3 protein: CASSRYGLADDTQYF. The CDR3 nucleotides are TGTGCCAGCAGCCGATACGGACTAGCAGACGATACGCAGTATTTT.

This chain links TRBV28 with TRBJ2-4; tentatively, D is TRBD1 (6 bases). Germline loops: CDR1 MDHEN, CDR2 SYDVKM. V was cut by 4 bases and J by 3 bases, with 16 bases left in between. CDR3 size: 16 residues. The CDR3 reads CASSSQGAALKNIQYF. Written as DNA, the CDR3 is TGTGCCAGCAGTTCACAGGGAGCGGCCCTCAAAAACATTCAGTACTTC.

The CDR3 protein is CASSLGGSDTQYF. The CDR3 DNA sequence: TGTGCCAGCAGCTTAGGAGGGTCAGATACGCAGTATTTT. The V and J genes are TRBV11-2 and TRBJ2-3; TRBD2 might be the D (5 bases). The germline V gene encodes CDR1 SGHAT and CDR2 FQNNGV. The V and J ends lost 1 base and 4 bases respectively, with 6 bases between them. CDR3 length equals 13 residues.

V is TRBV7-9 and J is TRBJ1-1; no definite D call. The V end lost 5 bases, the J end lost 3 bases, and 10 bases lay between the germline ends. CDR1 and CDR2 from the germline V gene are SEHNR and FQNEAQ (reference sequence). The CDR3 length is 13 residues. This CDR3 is CASSPDPYTEAFF. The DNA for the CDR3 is TGTGCCAGCAGCCCAGATCCTTACACTGAAGCTTTCTTT. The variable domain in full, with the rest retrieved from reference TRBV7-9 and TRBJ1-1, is DTGVSQNPRHKITKRGQNVTFRCDPISEHNRLYWYRQTLGQGPEFLTYFQNEAQLEKSRLLSDRFSAERPKGSFSTLEIQRTEQGDSAMYLCASSPDPYTEAFFGQGTRLTVV.

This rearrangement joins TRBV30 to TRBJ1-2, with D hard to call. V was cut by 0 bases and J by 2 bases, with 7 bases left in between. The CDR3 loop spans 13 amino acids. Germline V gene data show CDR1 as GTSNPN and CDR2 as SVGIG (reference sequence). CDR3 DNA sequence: TGTGCCTGGAGTGTACAACCGAACTATGGCTACACCTTC. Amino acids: CAWSVQPNYGYTF.

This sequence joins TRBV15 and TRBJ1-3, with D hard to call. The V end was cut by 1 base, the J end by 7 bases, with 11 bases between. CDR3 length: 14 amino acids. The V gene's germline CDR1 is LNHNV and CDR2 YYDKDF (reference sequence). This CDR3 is CATSRVGASNTIYF. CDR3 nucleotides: TGTGCCACCAGCAGAGTTGGAGCTTCCAACACCATATATTTT. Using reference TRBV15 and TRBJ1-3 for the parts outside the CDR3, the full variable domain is DAMVIQNPRYQVTQFGKPVTLSCSQTLNHNVMYWYQQKSSQAPKLLFHYYDKDFNNEADTPDNFQSRRPNTSFCFLDIRSPGLGDTAMYLCATSRVGASNTIYFGEGSWLTVV.

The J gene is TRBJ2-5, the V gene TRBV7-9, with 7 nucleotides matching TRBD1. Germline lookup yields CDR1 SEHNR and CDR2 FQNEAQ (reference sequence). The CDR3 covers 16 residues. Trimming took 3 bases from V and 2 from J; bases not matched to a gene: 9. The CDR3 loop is CASSLDRTALQETQYF. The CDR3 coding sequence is TGTGCCAGCAGCTTGGACAGGACGGCTCTTCAAGAGACCCAGTACTTC.

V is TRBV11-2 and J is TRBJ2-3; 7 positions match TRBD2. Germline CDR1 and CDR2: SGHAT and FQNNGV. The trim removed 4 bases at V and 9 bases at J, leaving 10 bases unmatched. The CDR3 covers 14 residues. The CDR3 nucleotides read TGTGCCAGCAGCTCCAGCGCCGGGGGGTACACGCAGTATTTT. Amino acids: CASSSSAGGYTQYF.

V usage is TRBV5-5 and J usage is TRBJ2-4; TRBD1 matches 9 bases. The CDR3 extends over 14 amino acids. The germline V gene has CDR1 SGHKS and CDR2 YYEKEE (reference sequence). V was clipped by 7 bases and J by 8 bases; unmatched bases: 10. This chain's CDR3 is CASPAGTGWDIQYF. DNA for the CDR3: TGTGCCAGCCCTGCCGGGACAGGGTGGGACATTCAGTACTTC.

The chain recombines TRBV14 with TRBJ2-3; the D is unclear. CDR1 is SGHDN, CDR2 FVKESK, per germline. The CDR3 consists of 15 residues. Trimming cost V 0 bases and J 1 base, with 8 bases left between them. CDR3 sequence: CASSQDYKRTDTQYF. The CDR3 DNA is TGTGCCAGCAGCCAAGATTACAAACGCACAGATACGCAGTATTTT.

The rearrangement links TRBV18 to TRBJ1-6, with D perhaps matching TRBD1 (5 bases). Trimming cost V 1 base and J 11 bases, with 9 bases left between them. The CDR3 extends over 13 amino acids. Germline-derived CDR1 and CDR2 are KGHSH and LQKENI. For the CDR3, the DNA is TGTGCCAGCTCACCACGGGGAGGGGCACCCCTCCACTTT. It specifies CASSPRGGAPLHF.

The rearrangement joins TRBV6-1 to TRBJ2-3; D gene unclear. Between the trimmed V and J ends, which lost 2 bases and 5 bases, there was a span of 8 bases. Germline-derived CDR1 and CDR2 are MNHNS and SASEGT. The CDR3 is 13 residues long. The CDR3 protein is CASSESPVDTQYF. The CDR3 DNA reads TGTGCCAGCAGTGAATCTCCCGTAGATACGCAGTATTTT.

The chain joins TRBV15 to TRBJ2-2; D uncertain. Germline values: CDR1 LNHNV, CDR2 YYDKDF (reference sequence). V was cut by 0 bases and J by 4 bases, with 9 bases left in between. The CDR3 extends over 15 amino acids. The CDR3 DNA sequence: TGTGCCACCAGCAGAGATAGAGTAGCCACCGGGGAGCTGTTTTTT. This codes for CATSRDRVATGELFF.

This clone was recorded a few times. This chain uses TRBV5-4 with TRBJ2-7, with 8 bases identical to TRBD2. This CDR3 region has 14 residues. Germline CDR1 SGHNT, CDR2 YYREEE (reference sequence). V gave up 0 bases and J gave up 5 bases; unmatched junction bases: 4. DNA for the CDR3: TGTGCCAGCAGCTTGGTAGCGGGACCCCACGAGCAGTACTTC. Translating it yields CASSLVAGPHEQYF.

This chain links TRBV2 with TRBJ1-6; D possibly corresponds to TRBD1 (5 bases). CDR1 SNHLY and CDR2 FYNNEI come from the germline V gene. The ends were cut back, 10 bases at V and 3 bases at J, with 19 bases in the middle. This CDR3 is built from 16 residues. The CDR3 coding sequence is TGTGCCACCGGCTTGATGGGGGTTGACTATAATTCACCCCTCCACTTT. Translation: CATGLMGVDYNSPLHF.

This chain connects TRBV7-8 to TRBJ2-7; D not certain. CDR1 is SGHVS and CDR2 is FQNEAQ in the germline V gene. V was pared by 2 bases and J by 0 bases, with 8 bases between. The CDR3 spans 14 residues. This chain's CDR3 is CASSLFEDSYEQYF. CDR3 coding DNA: TGTGCCAGCAGCTTATTTGAGGACTCCTACGAGCAGTACTTC.

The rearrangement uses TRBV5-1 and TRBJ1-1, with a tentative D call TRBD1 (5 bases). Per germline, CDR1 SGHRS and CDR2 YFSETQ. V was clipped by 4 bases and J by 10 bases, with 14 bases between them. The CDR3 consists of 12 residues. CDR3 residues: CASSGASPVAFF. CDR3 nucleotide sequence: TGCGCCAGCAGCGGGGCCAGCCCTGTAGCTTTCTTT.

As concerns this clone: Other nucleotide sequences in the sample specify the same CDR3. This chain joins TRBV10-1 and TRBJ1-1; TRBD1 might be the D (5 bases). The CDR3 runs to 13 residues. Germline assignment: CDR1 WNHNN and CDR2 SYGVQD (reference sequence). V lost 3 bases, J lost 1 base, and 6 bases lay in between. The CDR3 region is CASSDGQNTEAFF. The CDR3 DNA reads TGCGCCAGCAGTGATGGACAGAACACTGAAGCTTTCTTT.

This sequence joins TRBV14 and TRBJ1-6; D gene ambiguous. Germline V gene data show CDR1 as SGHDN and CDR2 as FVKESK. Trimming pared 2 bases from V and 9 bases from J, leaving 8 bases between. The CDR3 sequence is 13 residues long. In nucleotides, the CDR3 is TGTGCCAGCAGCCAAACTCCGGGTTCACCCCTCCACTTT. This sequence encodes CASSQTPGSPLHF.

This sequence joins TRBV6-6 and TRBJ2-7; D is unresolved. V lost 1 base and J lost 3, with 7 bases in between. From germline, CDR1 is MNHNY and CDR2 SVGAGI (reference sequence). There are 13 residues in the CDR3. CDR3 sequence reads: CASSYYPDYEQYV. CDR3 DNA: TGTGCCAGCAGTTACTACCCCGACTACGAGCAGTACGTC.

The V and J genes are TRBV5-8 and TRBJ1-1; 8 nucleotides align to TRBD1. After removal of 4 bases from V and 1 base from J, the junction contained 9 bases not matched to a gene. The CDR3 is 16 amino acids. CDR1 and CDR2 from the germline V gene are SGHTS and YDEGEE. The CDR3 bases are TGTGCCAGCAGCCCAGGACAGGGTTTAACGAACACTGAAGCTTTCTTT. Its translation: CASSPGQGLTNTEAFF.

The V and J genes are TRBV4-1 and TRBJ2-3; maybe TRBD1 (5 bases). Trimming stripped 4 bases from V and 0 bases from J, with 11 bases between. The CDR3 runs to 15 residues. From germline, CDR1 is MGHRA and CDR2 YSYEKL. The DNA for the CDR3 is TGCGCCAGCAGCCGGCGACAGTCTAGCACAGATACGCAGTATTTT. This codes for CASSRRQSSTDTQYF.

The CDR3 spells CASSPQAVSGNTIYF. The CDR3 DNA sequence: TGTGCCAGCTCACCTCAGGCCGTCTCTGGAAACACCATATATTTT. This rearrangement joins TRBV18 to TRBJ1-3; D ambiguous. CDR1 KGHSH and CDR2 LQKENI come from the germline V gene. The CDR3 has 15 amino acids. V was cut by 3 bases and J by 0 bases, with 9 bases left in between.

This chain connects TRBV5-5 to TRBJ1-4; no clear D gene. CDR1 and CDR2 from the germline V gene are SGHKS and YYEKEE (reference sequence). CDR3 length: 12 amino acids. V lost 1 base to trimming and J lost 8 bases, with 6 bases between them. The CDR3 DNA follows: TGTGCCAGCAGCTTGTTTGGCGAAAAACTGTTTTTT. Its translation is CASSLFGEKLFF.

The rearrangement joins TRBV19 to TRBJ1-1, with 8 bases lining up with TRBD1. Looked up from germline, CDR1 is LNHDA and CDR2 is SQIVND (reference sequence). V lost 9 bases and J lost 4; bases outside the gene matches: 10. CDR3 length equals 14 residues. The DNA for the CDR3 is TGTGCCAGCTCCACGGACAGGGCCCTCACTGAAGCTTTCTTT. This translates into CASSTDRALTEAFF.